This T cell receptor (beta chain) was obtained from a study of blood T cells in healthy people across ages. This clonotype was picked up a small number of times. There were healthy Caucasian individuals from Russia, aged roughly 6 to 95, serving as donors. Per sample, at least 5 micrograms of total RNA were extracted. There are 15 residues in the CDR3. The junction had 11 bases not matched to a gene; V was cut back by 7 bases and J by 9 bases. CDR1 is MNHNS, CDR2 SASEGT, per germline. A sample-barcoded 5' primer and a J-beta primer mix were used in a second PCR of about 7 to 12 cycles. MiXCR was run by TCRdb on the 5' RACE reads, yielding one entry per CDR3 protein. The sample has around 1,000,000 distinct CDR3 sequences, almost 25% seen once; the top ten hold around 0.75%. The sample was also reused in another study, on T cells of mothers and their children. That work adds: Each mother yielded more than 9.5 million TCR beta CDR3 reads. Each child yielded roughly 2.9 million reads.

This TCR was recovered from a girl aged 2-9 years in good health. The sample taken for sequencing was blood. The chain recombines TRBV6-1 with TRBJ2-2; TRBD2 agrees at 10 bases. The DNA for the CDR3 is TGTGCCAGCACTCCTTCAGCGGGAGGGATTCGGGAGCTGTTTTTT. It encodes CASTPSAGGIRELFF.